One sample yielded the 9 T cell receptor beta chains listed below, sequenced in a study of T cell responses to AZD1222 COVID-19 vaccine. Generated by immunoSEQ multiplex PCR, the TCRdb table keeps only in-frame clones and is missing some. The sample consists of 120,000 to 150,000 clones, nearly 90% of them appearing once. Specimen: peripheral blood, collected 28 days after the second dose of the MenACWY control vaccine. The receptors shown here come from an adult who received the MenACWY meningococcal vaccine as a control.

The V gene is TRBV5-6, the J gene TRBJ1-6; D possibly corresponds to TRBD1 (5 bases). Germline V CDR1 and CDR2: SGHDT, YYEEEE. V shed 0 bases and J shed 3 bases, with 13 bases lying between them. The CDR3 runs 17 residues. CDR3 sequence (DNA): TGTGCCAGCAGCTTGGGGGACGGACTATACTATAATTCACCCCTCCACTTT. Its protein is CASSLGDGLYYNSPLHF.

CDR3 bases: TGTGCCAGCAGGACAAGTCAGGGTTCACCCCTCCACTTT. Its protein product is CASRTSQGSPLHF. This chain joins TRBV7-9 and TRBJ1-6; D is possibly TRBD1 (5 bases). The CDR3 loop spans 13 amino acids. The V end lost 6 bases, the J end lost 9 bases, and 12 bases lay between the germline ends. CDR1 is SEHNR and CDR2 is FQNEAQ in the germline V gene (reference sequence).

V usage is TRBV29-1 and J usage is TRBJ2-3; D is perhaps TRBD1 (5 bases). CDR1 is SQVTM and CDR2 is ANQGSEA in the germline V gene. This CDR3 contains 14 residues. V was pared by 6 bases and J by 0 bases, with 13 bases between. The CDR3 sequence: CSVGHITSTDTQYF. In DNA form, the CDR3 reads TGCAGCGTGGGGCATATAACTAGCACAGATACGCAGTATTTT.

J is TRBJ1-2 and V is TRBV4-3; no clear D. The CDR3 is 16 residues long. The germline V gene encodes CDR1 LGHNA and CDR2 YSLEER. Trimming removed 1 base from V and 4 bases from J, with 16 bases in between. The CDR3 DNA reads TGCGCCAGCAGCCAAGCCCCCCCGGAAAACGGCTATGGCTACACCTTC. Protein sequence: CASSQAPPENGYGYTF.

CDR3 residues: CASGGAVRNTIYF. The CDR3 region has the DNA TGTGCCAGCGGGGGGGCAGTCCGAAACACCATATATTTT. The chain uses TRBV6-5 and TRBJ1-3; the D gene is possibly TRBD1 (6 bases). The CDR3 loop spans 13 amino acids. CDR1 is MNHEY, CDR2 SVGAGI, per germline. V gave up 8 bases and J gave up 5 bases, with 13 bases separating them.

CDR3 sequence reads: CASSPAADYEQYF. For the CDR3, the DNA is TGTGCCAGCTCACCAGCGGCGGACTACGAGCAGTACTTC. The chain employs TRBV18 and TRBJ2-7; the D is unclear. Between the trimmed V and J ends, which lost 2 bases and 3 bases, there was a span of 8 bases. The CDR3 sequence is 13 residues long. CDR1 is KGHSH and CDR2 is LQKENI in the germline V gene.

The chain joins TRBV7-3 to TRBJ2-7, with 7 bases matching TRBD1. Unmatched junction bases numbered 6, after V lost 5 bases and J lost 5 bases. The length of the CDR3 is 13 residues. Germline V gene sequence: CDR1 SGHTA, CDR2 FQGTGA. CDR3 in amino acids: CASSPDRDHEQYF. For the CDR3, the DNA is TGTGCCAGCAGCCCCGACAGGGACCACGAGCAGTACTTC.

The chain employs TRBV19 and TRBJ2-7; D gene ambiguous. In germline, CDR1 is LNHDA, CDR2 SQIVND (reference sequence). Trimming pared 5 bases from V and 4 bases from J, leaving 12 bases between. The CDR3 runs 13 residues. The CDR3 spells CASSPSQAYEQYF. The CDR3 region has the DNA TGTGCCAGTAGTCCTAGTCAGGCTTACGAGCAGTACTTC.

In its sample, this clone was seen a few times. This rearrangement joins TRBV30 to TRBJ1-2; 9 bases are shared with TRBD1. The CDR3 has 13 residues. Trimming took 7 bases from V and 4 from J; bases not matched to a gene: 7. Germline CDR1 and CDR2: GTSNPN and SVGIG (reference sequence). The CDR3 here is CASNRGQGYGYTF. The CDR3 DNA reads as TGTGCCTCGAACAGGGGGCAGGGCTATGGCTACACCTTC. Drawing the rest from reference TRBV30 and TRBJ1-2, the complete variable domain is SQTIHQWPATLVQPVGSPLSLECTVEGTSNPNLYWYRQAAGRGLQLLFYSVGIGQISSEVPQNLSASRPQDRQFILSSKKLLLSDSGFYLCASNRGQGYGYTFGSGTRLTVV.